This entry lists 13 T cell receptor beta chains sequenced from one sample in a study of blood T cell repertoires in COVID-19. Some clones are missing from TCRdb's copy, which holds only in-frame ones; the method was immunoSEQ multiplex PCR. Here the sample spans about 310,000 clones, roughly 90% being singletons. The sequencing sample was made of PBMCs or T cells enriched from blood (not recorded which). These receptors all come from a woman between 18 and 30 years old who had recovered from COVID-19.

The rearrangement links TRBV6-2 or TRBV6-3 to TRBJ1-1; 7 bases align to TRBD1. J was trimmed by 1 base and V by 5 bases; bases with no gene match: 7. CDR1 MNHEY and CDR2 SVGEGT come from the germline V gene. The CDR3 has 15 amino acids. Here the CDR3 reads CASSKTGRRNTEAFF. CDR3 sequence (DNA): TGTGCCAGCAGTAAGACAGGGCGACGGAACACTGAAGCTTTCTTT.

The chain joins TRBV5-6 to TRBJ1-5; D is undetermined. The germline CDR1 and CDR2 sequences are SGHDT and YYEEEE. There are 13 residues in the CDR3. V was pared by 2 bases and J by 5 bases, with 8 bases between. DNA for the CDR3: TGTGCCAGCAGCTTTTATCGTGATCAGCCCCAGCATTTT. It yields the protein CASSFYRDQPQHF.

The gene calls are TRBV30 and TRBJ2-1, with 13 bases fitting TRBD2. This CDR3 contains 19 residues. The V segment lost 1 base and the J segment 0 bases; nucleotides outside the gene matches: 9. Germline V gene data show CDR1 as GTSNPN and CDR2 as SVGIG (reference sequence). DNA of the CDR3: TGTGCCTGGAGTGCCCCGCGACTAGCGGGGGGCCTCTCCTACAATGAGCAGTTCTTC. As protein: CAWSAPRLAGGLSYNEQFF.

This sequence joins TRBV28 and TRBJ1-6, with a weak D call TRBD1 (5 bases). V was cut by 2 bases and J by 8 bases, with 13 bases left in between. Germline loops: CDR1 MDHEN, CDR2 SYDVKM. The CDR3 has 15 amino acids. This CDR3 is CASSLEVTAYSPLHF. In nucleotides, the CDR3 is TGTGCCAGCAGTTTAGAAGTGACAGCTTATTCACCCCTCCACTTT.

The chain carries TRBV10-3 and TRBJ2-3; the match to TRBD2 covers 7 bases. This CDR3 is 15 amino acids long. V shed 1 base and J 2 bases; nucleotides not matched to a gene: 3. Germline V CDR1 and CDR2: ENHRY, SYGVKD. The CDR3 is CAISELTSSTDTQYF. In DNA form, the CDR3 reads TGTGCCATCAGTGAGTTGACTAGCTCCACAGATACGCAGTATTTT.

In nucleotides, the CDR3 is TGTGCCAGCAGCTTCAGTTCTGATCAGCCCCAGCATTTT. Translating it yields CASSFSSDQPQHF. The chain carries TRBV5-6 and TRBJ1-5, with D uncertain. Germline lookup yields CDR1 SGHDT and CDR2 YYEEEE. V was shortened by 2 bases and J by 5 bases, with 8 bases between the two germline ends. This CDR3 has 13 residues.

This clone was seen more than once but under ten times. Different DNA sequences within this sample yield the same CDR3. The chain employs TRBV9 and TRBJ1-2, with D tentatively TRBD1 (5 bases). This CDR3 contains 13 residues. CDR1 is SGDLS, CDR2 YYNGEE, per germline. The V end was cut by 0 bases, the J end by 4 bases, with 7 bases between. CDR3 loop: CASSVAGGYGYTF. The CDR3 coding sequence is TGTGCCAGCAGCGTAGCGGGGGGCTATGGCTACACCTTC.

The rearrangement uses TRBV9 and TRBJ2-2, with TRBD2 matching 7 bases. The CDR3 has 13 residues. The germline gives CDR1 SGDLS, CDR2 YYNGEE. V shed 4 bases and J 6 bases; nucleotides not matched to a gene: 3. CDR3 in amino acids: CASSPRGAGELFF. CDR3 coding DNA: TGTGCCAGCAGCCCTCGGGGGGCCGGGGAGCTGTTTTTT.

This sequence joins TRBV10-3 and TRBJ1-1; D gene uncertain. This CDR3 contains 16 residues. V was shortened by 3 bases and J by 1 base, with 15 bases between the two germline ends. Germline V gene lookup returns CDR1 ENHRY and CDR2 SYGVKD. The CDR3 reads CAISDEFSLGNTEAFF. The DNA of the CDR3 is TGTGCCATCAGTGACGAATTTTCCCTCGGGAACACTGAAGCTTTCTTT.

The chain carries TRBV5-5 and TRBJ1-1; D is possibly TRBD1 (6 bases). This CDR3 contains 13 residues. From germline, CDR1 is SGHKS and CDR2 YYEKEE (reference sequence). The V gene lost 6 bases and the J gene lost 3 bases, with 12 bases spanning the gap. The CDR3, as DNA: TGTGCCAGCATACGCAGGGGCTACACTGAAGCTTTCTTT. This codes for CASIRRGYTEAFF.

In nucleotides, the CDR3 is TGTGCCAGCAGTGAAGCGGCAGGGCAACGCTACGAGCAGTACTTC. This translates into CASSEAAGQRYEQYF. J is TRBJ2-7 and V is TRBV2; D is perhaps TRBD1 (5 bases). Germline lookup yields CDR1 SNHLY and CDR2 FYNNEI. V dropped 0 bases and J dropped 3 bases, with 12 bases sitting between them. The CDR3 extends over 15 amino acids. The variable domain in full, completed from reference TRBV2 and TRBJ2-7, reads EPEVTQTPSHQVTQMGQEVILRCVPISNHLYFYWYRQILGQKVEFLVSFYNNEISEKSEIFDDQFSVERPDGSNFTLKIRSTKLEDSAMYFCASSEAAGQRYEQYFGPGTRLTVT.

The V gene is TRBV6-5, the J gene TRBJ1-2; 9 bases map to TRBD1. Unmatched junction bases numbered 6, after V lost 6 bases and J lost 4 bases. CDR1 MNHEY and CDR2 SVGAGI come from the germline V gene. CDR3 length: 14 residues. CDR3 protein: CASSTGTGTYGYTF. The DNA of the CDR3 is TGTGCCAGCAGCACCGGGACAGGGACCTATGGCTACACCTTC.

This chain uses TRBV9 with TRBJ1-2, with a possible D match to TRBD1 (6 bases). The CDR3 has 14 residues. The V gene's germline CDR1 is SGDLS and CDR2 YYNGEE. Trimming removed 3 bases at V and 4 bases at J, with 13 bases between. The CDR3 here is CASSGLQGFYGYTF. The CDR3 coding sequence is TGTGCCAGCAGCGGATTACAGGGATTCTATGGCTACACCTTC.